This T cell receptor (beta chain) was recovered during a study of OX40 agonist ivuxolimab in advanced cancers. About the full investigation: Ivuxolimab was a fully human IgG2 agonistic monoclonal antibody targeting the costimulatory receptor OX40 (CD134). Intravenous ivuxolimab was administered to patients every 2 weeks at six dose levels: 0.01, 0.1, 0.3, 1.5, 3 and 10 mg/kg. Among the approximately 54 dose-escalation patients, about 19 had hepatocellular carcinoma, 15 or so melanoma, 9 renal cell carcinoma and 9 head and neck cancer. The dose-escalation cohort was about 86% male with a mean age of approximately 60 years, ranging from roughly 20 to 80. Prior anti-PD-1, anti-PD-L1 or anti-CTLA-4 therapy was permitted, and roughly two fifths of dose-escalation patients had received checkpoint inhibitors. Partial responses occurred in three dose-escalation patients: two with cutaneous melanoma and one with hepatocellular carcinoma. Peripheral TCRbeta sequencing aimed to test whether ivuxolimab altered TCR sequence diversity and caused clonal T-cell expansion. The monotherapy dose-escalation portion (N ≈ 55 patients) of the phase I ivuxolimab trial is reported in the paper.

Patients with a history of autoimmune disease or receiving systemic immunosuppression were excluded from the trial. Peripheral blood for TCR sequencing was collected from all dose cohorts at baseline, on cycle 4 day 1, and on cycle 7 day 1. The samples were taken from a phase I, first-in-human, multicenter, open-label dose-escalation trial of ivuxolimab. The trial enrolled adults with locally advanced or metastatic head and neck squamous cell, hepatocellular, melanoma or renal cell carcinoma. Before TCR sequencing, CD4+ T cells and CD8+ T cells from peripheral blood were sorted into separate populations. Note on this clone: There is no known antigen for this receptor. It has no much larger one-base neighbor in the sample; base qualities were not kept.

For sequencing of the TCRbeta CDR3 region, genomic DNA was extracted from the sorted cells. The immunoSEQ Assay was used to sequence the TCRbeta CDR3 regions. The clones in this table, taken by TCRdb from immuneACCESS, are in-frame only. Not every clone is retained; where verified, under half of the shortfall comes from an unresolved V gene, and the cause of the rest is unknown. This sample holds some 45,000 clones; around 84% were observed only once. Around 2.5% of the sample is held by the ten biggest clonotypes. The study at large found these results: In partial responders in the 0.1-3.0 mg/kg groups, normalized peripheral clonal expansion was found to be among the lowest, especially among CD8+ T cells. At doses of 0.1 to 3.0 mg/kg, clonal expansion of both CD4+ and CD8+ T cells in blood was seen between baseline and week 6. After ivuxolimab, more expanded clones were found on average in CD8+ T cells than in CD4+ T cells. Antigen specificity was not determined for the clonally expanded peripheral T cells. Low levels of normalized T-cell clonal expansion were also shown by some nonresponding patients.

The TCR comes from an adult with an advanced solid tumor such as melanoma, head and neck, liver or kidney cancer. The sequencing used CD4+ or CD8+ T cells sorted from blood, collected in a trial of the OX40 agonist ivuxolimab.

The DNA is as follows: TGCGCCAGCAGCTTGTTAAGGGGGCTGAAGTACGAGCAGTACTTC. Its coded protein is CASSLLRGLKYEQYF. The receptor chain draws on TRBV5-1 and TRBJ2-7; 7 bases in the junction line up with TRBD1. From V the trimming removes 1 base and from J it removes 4 bases, while the gene matches leave 8 bases of the junction unaccounted for. Taken from cysteine to phenylalanine, the CDR3 has 15 residues. The retained sequence is limited to the CDR3, 45 bases, with the frame set at the first base. Reading the germline V gene gives CDR1 SGHRS and CDR2 YFSETQ. With all but the CDR3 taken from the reference TRBV5-1 and TRBJ2-7 genes, the full variable domain is: KAGVTQTPRYLIKTRGQQVTLSCSPISGHRSVSWYQQTPGQGLQFLFEYFSETQRNKGNFPGRFSGRQFSNSRSEMNVSTLELGDSALYLCASSLLRGLKYEQYFGPGTRLTVT.